Listed here are 20 T cell receptor beta chains from one sample, sequenced in a study of T-cell reconstitution after alpha-beta-depleted transplantation in children. During its preparation, the TCRbeta library received unique molecular identifiers. One entry per CDR3 protein, called by TCRdb with MiXCR from the PCR reads. The sample carries about 98,000 distinct CDR3 sequences, around 6.1% recorded once. This specimen consisted of PBMCs, mostly from graft donor cells, obtained 60 days after TCRalphabeta/CD19-depleted stem cell transplant. These receptors all stem from a female patient aged 2 to 10 who had a stem cell transplant for Fanconi anemia, so the T cells may come from the graft donor.

The chain employs TRBV11-2 and TRBJ2-1; 10 bases map to TRBD1. Germline CDR1 is SGHAT and CDR2 is FQNNGV. This CDR3 region has 15 residues. The V gene end was trimmed by 2 bases and the J gene end by 4 bases; junction bases not matched to a gene: 2. For the CDR3, the DNA is TGTGCCAGCAGCTTAACGGGACAGGGGTACAATGAGCAGTTCTTC. Translation: CASSLTGQGYNEQFF.

Notes on this clonotype: A much larger clone sits a single nucleotide away, making a read error possible. V usage is TRBV20-1 and J usage is TRBJ2-7; D unresolved. Looked up from germline, CDR1 is DFQATT and CDR2 is SNEGSKA (reference sequence). This CDR3 is 15 amino acids long. The CDR3 DNA is TGCTGTGCTAGAGATCCGTGGGTTCCCACCCACGAGCAGTACTTC. It encodes CCARDPWVPTHEQYF.

CDR3 sequence reads: CASSLKGAGGYTF. In DNA form, the CDR3 reads TGTGCCAGCAGCTTAAAGGGGGCGGGTGGCTACACCTTC. J is TRBJ1-2 and V is TRBV7-2; 7 bases align to TRBD1. J lost 7 bases, V lost 2 bases, and 4 bases had no gene match. Germline values: CDR1 SGHTA, CDR2 FQGNSA. This CDR3 has 13 amino acids.

There are many counts of this clonotype. This chain uses TRBV20-1 with TRBJ1-2; no clear D gene. The ends were cut back, 6 bases at V and 4 bases at J, with 15 bases in the middle. The CDR3 sequence is 13 residues long. Germline V gene data show CDR1 as DFQATT and CDR2 as SNEGSKA (reference sequence). CDR3 loop: CSALDPRGYGYTF. For the CDR3, the DNA is TGCAGTGCCCTGGACCCTCGAGGCTATGGCTACACCTTC.

This clonotype showed up many times. The chain joins TRBV5-1 to TRBJ2-7, with 8 bases aligning to TRBD2. The CDR3 extends over 15 amino acids. The ends lost 0 bases at V and 4 bases at J; junction bases unmatched: 6. Germline CDR1 SGHRS, CDR2 YFSETQ. CDR3 loop: CASSLDRGGLYEQYF. The CDR3 DNA reads TGCGCCAGCAGCTTGGATCGGGGGGGCCTTTACGAGCAGTACTTC.

This clonotype occurred many times. This chain uses TRBV5-1 with TRBJ1-1; tentatively, D is TRBD1 (5 bases). V was clipped by 4 bases and J by 7 bases, with 17 bases between them. Germline V gene data show CDR1 as SGHRS and CDR2 as YFSETQ. This CDR3 is built from 14 residues. Here the CDR3 DNA reads TGCGCCAGCAGCCCGGGGGGACGGGGAGATGAAGCTTTCTTT. Encoded protein: CASSPGGRGDEAFF.

CDR3 coding DNA: TGTGCCAGCAGCCAGCAGGTTGCTCAGCCCCAGCATTTT. It is translated as CASSQQVAQPQHF. This rearrangement joins TRBV3-1 to TRBJ1-5; D remains unclear. V lost 3 bases and J 6 bases, leaving 9 bases between the germline ends. The length of the CDR3 is 13 residues. Per germline, CDR1 LGHDT and CDR2 YNNKEL (reference sequence). Drawing the rest from reference TRBV3-1 and TRBJ1-5, the complete variable domain is DTAVSQTPKYLVTQMGNDKSIKCEQNLGHDTMYWYKQDSKKFLKIMFSYNNKELIINETVPNRFSPKSPDKAHLNLHINSLELGDSAVYFCASSQQVAQPQHFGDGTRLSIL.

This sequence joins TRBV12-3 or TRBV12-4 and TRBJ2-2; 11 bases fit TRBD2. V was pared by 0 bases and J by 4 bases, with 10 bases of the junction left unmatched. This CDR3 spans 19 amino acids. The CDR3 region has the DNA TGTGCCAGCAGTTTAGCCCGGGGGAGACTAGCGGGGATCACCGGGGAGCTGTTTTTT. Protein: CASSLARGRLAGITGELFF.

Sample share makes this clonotype medium-sized. The genes are TRBV3-1 and TRBJ2-1; TRBD2 aligns across 10 bases. CDR3 length: 15 residues. Germline V gene data show CDR1 as LGHDT and CDR2 as YNNKEL (reference sequence). The J segment lost 6 bases and the V segment lost 4 bases, leaving 6 bases of the junction unmatched. The CDR3 loop reads CASSPLAGVPNEQFF. The DNA of the CDR3 is TGTGCCAGCAGCCCGCTAGCGGGGGTACCCAATGAGCAGTTCTTC.

This clonotype was detected many times. V gene TRBV5-1 combines with J gene TRBJ2-7; 7 bases are shared with TRBD1. This CDR3 spans 15 amino acids. Germline CDR1 is SGHRS and CDR2 is YFSETQ. The V segment lost 0 bases and the J segment 1 base; nucleotides outside the gene matches: 4. The CDR3 region is CASSLAGTVSYEQYF. DNA of the CDR3: TGCGCCAGCAGCTTGGCCGGGACAGTGTCCTACGAGCAGTACTTC.

At least ten counts were recorded for this clonotype. CDR3 region: CASRQTSGSSSYEQYF. CDR3 nucleotides: TGTGCCAGCAGGCAGACTAGCGGGAGCTCCTCCTACGAGCAGTACTTC. This chain connects TRBV7-2 to TRBJ2-7; 12 nucleotides match TRBD2. Per the germline V gene, CDR1 is SGHTA and CDR2 is FQGNSA. This CDR3 is 16 amino acids long. Germline trimming cut 6 bases from V and 0 bases from J; bases unmatched to any gene: 6.

This clonotype was observed at least ten times. The rearrangement links TRBV7-9 to TRBJ2-5, with unresolved D. Looked up from germline, CDR1 is SEHNR and CDR2 is FQNEAQ (reference sequence). Trimming pared 4 bases from V and 0 bases from J, leaving 9 bases between. The CDR3 has 14 residues. The CDR3 protein is CASSSRRNQETQYF. Written as DNA, the CDR3 is TGTGCCAGCAGCTCCAGACGGAACCAAGAGACCCAGTACTTC.

This clonotype was recorded many times. This chain uses TRBV11-2 with TRBJ2-3; no clear D gene. V lost 4 bases to trimming and J lost 5 bases, with 7 bases between them. This CDR3 has 12 residues. Germline CDR1 SGHAT, CDR2 FQNNGV. CDR3 DNA sequence: TGTGCCAGCAGCTATGCCGGAGATACGCAGTATTTT. This gives the protein CASSYAGDTQYF.

There are many counts of this clonotype. The rearrangement links TRBV5-6 to TRBJ2-2, with D tentatively TRBD2 (6 bases). The length of the CDR3 is 16 residues. CDR1 SGHDT and CDR2 YYEEEE come from the germline V gene. Trimming removed 0 bases at V and 1 base at J, with 10 bases between. CDR3 nucleotides: TGTGCCAGCAGCTTGGTCTGGAGGGGGAACACCGGGGAGCTGTTTTTT. As protein: CASSLVWRGNTGELFF.

This clonotype showed up just a few times. The chain employs TRBV5-1 and TRBJ1-1; the match to TRBD1 covers 7 bases. V shed 4 bases and J 3 bases; nucleotides not matched to a gene: 6. The CDR3 is 14 amino acids. CDR1 is SGHRS, CDR2 YFSETQ, per germline. CDR3 protein: CASSSPGGHTEAFF. In DNA form, the CDR3 reads TGCGCCAGCAGCAGTCCAGGGGGTCACACTGAAGCTTTCTTT.

This clonotype has at least ten counts. The chain carries TRBV29-1 and TRBJ2-7, with 9 bases matching TRBD1. CDR1 SQVTM and CDR2 ANQGSEA come from the germline V gene. This CDR3 contains 14 residues. Trimming at V came to 6 bases and at J to 6 bases, leaving 12 bases not matched to a gene. CDR3 protein: CSVLGVWDRAEQYF. The CDR3 nucleotides are TGCAGCGTCTTGGGAGTTTGGGACAGGGCCGAGCAGTACTTC.

This clonotype was observed many times. The rearrangement links TRBV7-3 to TRBJ2-7; no definite D call. The V and J ends lost 0 bases and 3 bases respectively, with 18 bases between them. This CDR3 comprises 17 residues. The germline CDR1 and CDR2 sequences are SGHTA and FQGTGA. As DNA, the CDR3 is TGTGCCAGCAGCTTAACCTACCAGGAGCTTCACTACTACGAGCAGTACTTC. This sequence encodes CASSLTYQELHYYEQYF.

This clonotype was detected many times. This rearrangement joins TRBV28 to TRBJ2-7, with 7 bases identical to TRBD2. The CDR3 runs to 17 residues. Germline trimming cut 5 bases from V and 3 bases from J; bases unmatched to any gene: 16. Germline V gives CDR1 MDHEN, CDR2 SYDVKM. The CDR3 loop reads CASSPSLTSDQNYEQYF. The CDR3 DNA follows: TGTGCCAGCAGTCCCTCCCTTACTAGCGACCAAAACTACGAGCAGTACTTC.

Ten or more counts support this clonotype. The V and J genes are TRBV6-2 or TRBV6-3 and TRBJ2-1, with 7 bases fitting TRBD1. Germline CDR1 MNHEY, CDR2 SVGEGT. CDR3 length: 14 amino acids. V lost 2 bases to trimming and J lost 4 bases; unmatched junction nucleotides: 2. CDR3 residues: CASSYDRAYNEQFF. In DNA, the CDR3 is TGTGCCAGCAGTTACGACAGGGCGTACAATGAGCAGTTCTTC.

Ten or more counts support this clonotype. The V gene is TRBV12-3 or TRBV12-4, the J gene TRBJ2-4, with no clear D. The CDR3 covers 12 residues. With 7 bases removed from V and 2 bases from J, the gap between germline ends came to 6 bases. CDR3 region: CASMRSKNIQYF. The CDR3 region has the DNA TGTGCCAGCATGCGGTCCAAAAACATTCAGTACTTC.